These 23 T cell receptor beta chains share one sample of origin, sequenced in a study of shared clonotypes between healthy human individuals. Measured with immunoSEQ multiplex PCR; TCRdb has only the in-frame clones, and not every one. Of approximately 2.4 million clones listed, more than 90% are singletons. Material for sequencing was naive CD4+ T cells sorted from blood. As for subset: CD45RA+ positively selected. Receptors originate from a man aged 18 to 30 in good health.

The rearrangement joins TRBV4-1 to TRBJ2-5; D might be TRBD1 or TRBD2, each matching 6 bases. The CDR3 consists of 15 residues. The germline CDR1 and CDR2 sequences are MGHRA and YSYEKL. The ends were cut back, 4 bases at V and 0 bases at J, with 12 bases in the middle. CDR3 sequence (DNA): TGCGCCAGCAGCCTTCCGGGGGCGTACCAAGAGACCCAGTACTTC. Protein sequence: CASSLPGAYQETQYF.

V and J are TRBV4-2 and TRBJ2-5; D perhaps matches TRBD2 (7 bases). The CDR3 runs 16 residues. The V end was cut by 1 base, the J end by 4 bases, with 16 bases between. Germline V CDR1 and CDR2: LGHNA, YNFKEQ. The CDR3 is CASSQGAKGGGETQYF. The DNA of the CDR3 is TGTGCCAGCAGCCAAGGAGCTAAAGGGGGGGGAGAGACCCAGTACTTC.

CDR3 protein: CASSWLTGGLNTEAFF. CDR3 in DNA: TGCGCCAGCAGCTGGCTGACAGGGGGACTGAACACTGAAGCTTTCTTT. The chain is built from TRBV5-1 and TRBJ1-1; TRBD1 matches 9 bases. The length of the CDR3 is 16 residues. Germline V gene sequence: CDR1 SGHRS, CDR2 YFSETQ. The V gene end was trimmed by 3 bases and the J gene end by 0 bases; junction bases not matched to a gene: 6.

The chain combines TRBV25-1 with TRBJ2-2; D gene ambiguous. The CDR3 contains 12 residues. Germline-derived CDR1 and CDR2 are MGHDK and SYGVNS. The germline V and J ends were trimmed by 8 bases and 5 bases, with 9 bases remaining between them. The CDR3 sequence: CASGSGTGELFF. CDR3 DNA: TGTGCCAGCGGTTCGGGTACCGGGGAGCTGTTTTTT.

The chain employs TRBV5-6 and TRBJ1-4; a weak D match, TRBD1 (6 bases). The V gene's germline CDR1 is SGHDT and CDR2 YYEEEE. This CDR3 has 15 residues. V was trimmed by 2 bases and J by 4 bases, leaving 12 bases between them. For the CDR3, the DNA is TGTGCCAGCAGCTTTAGTCCACAGGGTAATGAAAAACTGTTTTTT. It yields the protein CASSFSPQGNEKLFF.

The chain uses TRBV6-1 and TRBJ1-5; D unresolved. The V gene's germline CDR1 is MNHNS and CDR2 SASEGT. Between the trimmed V and J ends, which lost 6 bases and 9 bases, there was a span of 12 bases. The CDR3 runs to 12 residues. The CDR3 DNA is TGTGCCAGCAGGGCATTAGAGGTGCCCCAGCATTTT. Protein product: CASRALEVPQHF.

The rearrangement links TRBV7-9 to TRBJ2-5, with D maybe TRBD2 (6 bases). This CDR3 spans 14 amino acids. Trimming removed 6 bases from V and 4 bases from J, with 15 bases in between. Germline values: CDR1 SEHNR, CDR2 FQNEAQ (reference sequence). CDR3 DNA: TGTGCCAGCAGATCCGGGACTTCGATAGAGACCCAGTACTTC. Residues: CASRSGTSIETQYF.

J is TRBJ2-2 and V is TRBV7-9; D possibly corresponds to TRBD1 (5 bases). The CDR3 sequence is 14 residues long. Germline V gene lookup returns CDR1 SEHNR and CDR2 FQNEAQ (reference sequence). Trimming cost V 3 bases and J 5 bases, with 10 bases left between them. The CDR3 DNA follows: TGTGCCAGCAGCTTGGGGCCAGGGACCGGGGAGCTGTTTTTT. Its translation: CASSLGPGTGELFF. The full variable domain, in which reference TRBV7-9 and TRBJ2-2 provide the parts outside the CDR3, is DTGVSQNPRHKITKRGQNVTFRCDPISEHNRLYWYRQTLGQGPEFLTYFQNEAQLEKSRLLSDRFSAERPKGSFSTLEIQRTEQGDSAMYLCASSLGPGTGELFFGEGSRLTVL.

The V gene is TRBV21-1, the J gene TRBJ2-7; the D call of TRBD1 is as the table states it, not checked on the DNA. TRBV21-1 is recorded as a pseudogene. The CDR3 runs to 11 residues. CDR3 region: CASSGLGQQYF. The CDR3 DNA is TGTGCCAGCAGCGGCCTGGGCCAGCAGTACTTC.

The chain uses TRBV5-4 and TRBJ1-2; TRBD1 agrees at 10 bases. Germline V lookup: CDR1 SGHNT, CDR2 YYREEE (reference sequence). V was clipped by 4 bases and J by 4 bases; unmatched bases: 4. The CDR3 has 14 residues. DNA for the CDR3: TGTGCCAGCAGCGCGGACAGGGGGACCTATGGCTACACCTTC. Translation: CASSADRGTYGYTF. Full variable domain (missing parts from reference TRBV5-4 and TRBJ1-2): ETGVTQSPTHLIKTRGQQVTLRCSSQSGHNTVSWYQQALGQGPQFIFQYYREEENGRGNFPPRFSGLQFPNYSSELNVNALELDDSALYLCASSADRGTYGYTFGSGTRLTVV.

The chain couples TRBV4-1 to TRBJ1-6; tentatively, D is TRBD1 (6 bases). V was cut by 1 base and J by 7 bases, with 14 bases left in between. The CDR3 covers 16 residues. Germline V gene lookup returns CDR1 MGHRA and CDR2 YSYEKL. The CDR3 region has the DNA TGCGCCAGCAGCCAAGTTCCGGGGGCGAGGAATTCACCCCTCCACTTT. It encodes CASSQVPGARNSPLHF.

The chain has TRBV28 and TRBJ2-3; 9 nucleotides align to TRBD1. Trimming took 6 bases from V and 1 from J; bases not matched to a gene: 5. This CDR3 has 15 residues. The V gene's germline CDR1 is MDHEN and CDR2 SYDVKM. The CDR3, as DNA: TGTGCCAGCAGAGGGACAGGGTGGGGCACAGATACGCAGTATTTT. This translates into CASRGTGWGTDTQYF.

This chain joins TRBV5-1 and TRBJ2-3; tentative D call: TRBD1 (5 bases). Germline CDR1 SGHRS, CDR2 YFSETQ. Trimming cost V 4 bases and J 0 bases, with 15 bases left between them. This CDR3 comprises 16 residues. The CDR3 region is CASSVGPAGSTDTQYF. As DNA, the CDR3 is TGCGCCAGCAGCGTAGGCCCCGCAGGGAGCACAGATACGCAGTATTTT.

The chain combines TRBV18 with TRBJ2-5, with D maybe TRBD2 (6 bases). This CDR3 is 16 amino acids long. Per germline, CDR1 KGHSH and CDR2 LQKENI. The ends were cut back, 0 bases at V and 7 bases at J, with 18 bases in the middle. The CDR3 spells CASSPPVDRLARTQYF. CDR3 DNA sequence: TGTGCCAGCTCACCACCGGTGGATCGTCTAGCGCGGACCCAGTACTTC.

The gene calls are TRBV27 and TRBJ1-6; 7 bases map to TRBD1. Losses at the gene ends were 6 bases for V and 5 bases for J; bases not matched to a gene: 10. Germline CDR1 MNHEY, CDR2 SMNVEV (reference sequence). The CDR3 runs to 16 residues. The CDR3 spells CASSRVLGQNNSPLHF. In DNA form, the CDR3 reads TGTGCCAGCAGCAGGGTCCTGGGACAGAATAATTCACCCCTCCACTTT.

The CDR3 is CASSSIQGAGTYNSPLHF. The CDR3 DNA reads as TGTGCCAGCAGCTCGATACAGGGGGCCGGCACCTATAATTCACCCCTCCACTTT. The rearrangement uses TRBV5-8 and TRBJ1-6, with TRBD1 matching 9 bases. Trimming took 3 bases from V and 2 from J; bases not matched to a gene: 9. The CDR3 is 18 amino acids. Per germline, CDR1 SGHTS and CDR2 YDEGEE.

This rearrangement joins TRBV2 to TRBJ2-1; D is perhaps TRBD1 (5 bases). Deletions cut 4 bases from V and 10 bases from J, with 8 bases between. The CDR3 is 11 amino acids. In germline, CDR1 is SNHLY, CDR2 FYNNEI. The CDR3 nucleotides are TGTGCCAGCAGTGGCAGGGTGGAGCAGTTCTTC. It codes for CASSGRVEQFF.

The gene calls are TRBV9 and TRBJ1-4; 7 bases match TRBD1. Germline V gene data show CDR1 as SGDLS and CDR2 as YYNGEE. V dropped 0 bases and J dropped 2; count of bases not matched to a gene: 4. This CDR3 has 16 amino acids. The CDR3 protein is CASSVVGTATNEKLFF. In DNA, the CDR3 is TGTGCCAGCAGCGTAGTAGGGACAGCGACTAATGAAAAACTGTTTTTT.

The V call is TRBV6-5, the J call TRBJ2-1; D gene uncertain. The germline CDR1 and CDR2 sequences are MNHEY and SVGAGI. This CDR3 has 14 residues. Between the trimmed V and J ends, which lost 6 bases and 4 bases, there was a span of 13 bases. CDR3 bases: TGTGCCAGCAGCTCGGGCCCCCCGTACAATGAGCAGTTCTTC. Residues: CASSSGPPYNEQFF.

V gene TRBV28 combines with J gene TRBJ1-1; D might be TRBD1 (6 bases). Trimming stripped 5 bases from V and 2 bases from J, with 15 bases between. The CDR3 totals 15 residues. Germline loops: CDR1 MDHEN, CDR2 SYDVKM. CDR3: CASSPLGGANTEAFF. The DNA for the CDR3 is TGTGCCAGCAGTCCCCTCGGGGGGGCAAACACTGAAGCTTTCTTT.

The chain recombines TRBV2 with TRBJ2-1; no definite D call. The CDR3 length is 13 residues. Germline V gene data show CDR1 as SNHLY and CDR2 as FYNNEI. V lost 2 bases to trimming and J lost 5 bases, with 7 bases between them. In DNA form, the CDR3 reads TGTGCCAGCAGTGAATTTCGAAACAATGAGCAGTTCTTC. Residues: CASSEFRNNEQFF.

V and J are TRBV6-6 and TRBJ1-2; 10 bases align to TRBD1. With V trimmed by 5 bases and J by 6 bases, 3 bases remained unmatched. The CDR3 extends over 13 amino acids. Germline loops: CDR1 MNHNY, CDR2 SVGAGI (reference sequence). This chain's CDR3 is CASSLGTGDGYTF. The CDR3 coding sequence is TGTGCCAGCAGTCTAGGGACAGGGGATGGCTACACCTTC.

V and J are TRBV6-6 and TRBJ1-3, with D perhaps TRBD1 (6 bases). The CDR3 loop spans 16 amino acids. V lost 0 bases to trimming and J lost 0 bases, with 9 bases between them. Germline CDR1 is MNHNY and CDR2 is SVGAGI (reference sequence). The CDR3 DNA reads as TGTGCCAGCAGTTACTCAGGGGGTTTCTCTGGAAACACCATATATTTT. Its protein product is CASSYSGGFSGNTIYF.